This T cell receptor beta chain was recovered during a study of T-cell reconstitution after alpha-beta-depleted transplantation in children. Study-wide points: From newly produced T cells came most of the T-cell counts and diversity one year after transplant. Surviving recipient cells, namely T cells and thymic progenitors, were the source of high day-60 TCRbeta diversity in some patients. There were reportedly several hundred expanded graft clones from which alpha-beta T cells came about two months after transplant.

A few counts support this clonotype. Antigen: not known. The TCRbeta library was prepared with unique molecular identifiers. From the PCR reads, TCRdb called clonotypes with MiXCR, one entry per CDR3 protein. The repertoire holds about 300,000 distinct CDR3 sequences, about 7.3% seen once, with approximately 8.2% in the top ten. This specimen consisted of peripheral blood, obtained 360 days after TCRalphabeta/CD19-depleted stem cell transplant. The sequence was collected from a female patient aged 2 to 10 who had a stem cell transplant for Fanconi anemia, so the T cells may come from the graft donor.

CDR3 DNA: TGTGCCAGCAGCAGGGCCCCTAGCGGGTCCCCGGATACGCAGTATTTT. Translating it yields CASSRAPSGSPDTQYF. The chain is built from TRBV5-5 and TRBJ2-3; 8 nucleotides match TRBD2. Per the germline V gene, CDR1 is SGHKS and CDR2 is YYEKEE (reference sequence). The CDR3 consists of 16 residues. V dropped 4 bases and J dropped 6; count of bases not matched to a gene: 13.